Sequencing of this T cell receptor (beta chain) was carried out in a study of blood T cell repertoires in COVID-19. The overall study: Some COVID-19 samples were acute and others convalescent; all came from the United States, Italy and Spain.

TCRdb's copy holds only in-frame clones and misses some; the assay was immunoSEQ multiplex PCR. This sample carries about 120,000 clones, more than 75% of them seen once, and the ten largest clones take roughly 3.9%. The CDR3 is 12 residues long. The V end was cut by 2 bases, the J end by 6 bases, with 8 bases between. This receptor was identified in a man aged 60 to 69 with acute or convalescent COVID-19. The sample comprised peripheral blood. The chain uses TRBV12-3 or TRBV12-4 and TRBJ2-7; D ambiguous. The CDR3 DNA reads TGTGCCAGCAGTTTATCCTCCCGCGAGCAGTACTTC. Encoded protein: CASSLSSREQYF.